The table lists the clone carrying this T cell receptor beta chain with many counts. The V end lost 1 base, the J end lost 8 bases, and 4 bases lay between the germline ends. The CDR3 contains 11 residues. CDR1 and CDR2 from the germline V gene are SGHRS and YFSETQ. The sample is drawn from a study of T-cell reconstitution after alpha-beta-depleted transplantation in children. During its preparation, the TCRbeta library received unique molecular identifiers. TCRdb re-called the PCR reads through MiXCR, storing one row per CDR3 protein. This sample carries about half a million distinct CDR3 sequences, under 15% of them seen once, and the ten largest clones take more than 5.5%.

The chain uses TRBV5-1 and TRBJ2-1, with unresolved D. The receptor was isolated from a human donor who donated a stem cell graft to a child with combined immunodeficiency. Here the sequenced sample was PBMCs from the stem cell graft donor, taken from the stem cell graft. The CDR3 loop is CASSLRHEQFF. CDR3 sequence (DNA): TGCGCCAGCAGCTTGAGGCATGAGCAGTTCTTC.